The 20 T cell receptor beta chains reported below all come from one sample, sequenced in a study of T cells in women clearing cervical HPV infection. The repertoire was sequenced with immunoSEQ multiplex PCR; TCRdb's copy has only in-frame clones and lacks some. The clone table shows around 33,000 clones, with the ten largest holding about 17%. The sequenced sample was blood buffy coat. The receptors were gathered from a woman aged 18-70 years with a cervical HPV16 infection that either progressed to CIN3+ or cleared (not recorded which).

In the case of this clone: The read gets to within 3 residues of the CDR3 end, and the germline J gene fills in the rest. V usage is TRBV20-1 and J usage is TRBJ2-3; TRBD2 is a possible D gene (6 bases). CDR3 length: 17 residues. Germline values: CDR1 DFQATT, CDR2 SNEGSKA (reference sequence). Trimming took 3 bases from V and 4 from J, leaving 23 bases between them. CDR3 sequence: CSARSSGPRGSSDTQYF. The sequenced part of the CDR3 DNA is TGCAGTGCTAGGTCTTCAGGGCCGCGGGGTAGCTCAGATACG.

The CDR3 is CASSEARGEAKNYGYTF. The CDR3 DNA, read in part, is TGTGCCAGCAGTGAAGCCAGAGGGGAGGCTAAAAACTATGGC. This chain connects TRBV6-1 to TRBJ1-2; D perhaps matches TRBD1 (5 bases). The read halts 3 residues ahead of the CDR3 end, with the missing end drawn from the germline J gene. The CDR3 covers 17 residues. In germline, CDR1 is MNHNS, CDR2 SASEGT. Trimming cost V 0 bases and J 2 bases, with 16 bases left between them.

Note on this clone: From the germline J gene comes the end of the CDR3, since the read stops 3 residues before it. The rearrangement links TRBV19 to TRBJ2-6, with a possible D match to TRBD1 (6 bases). From germline, CDR1 is LNHDA and CDR2 SQIVND (reference sequence). The CDR3 extends over 17 amino acids. V dropped 7 bases and J dropped 2 bases, with 18 bases sitting between them. CDR3 bases read: TGTGCCAGTACCTACAGCACAGGGTTCCCTGGGGCCAACGTC. Translated: CASTYSTGFPGANV. In full, the CDR3 reads CASTYSTGFPGANVLTF.

The CDR3 loop reads CASARDFGRNSPLHF. The covered CDR3 bases are TGTGCCAGCGCTCGGGACTTTGGTCGGAATTCACCC. The chain has TRBV6-4 and TRBJ1-6, with D possibly TRBD1 on 5 matching bases. Read coverage stops 3 residues before the CDR3 terminus; the germline J gene supplies the remainder. This CDR3 has 15 amino acids. V dropped 8 bases and J dropped 7 bases, with 18 bases sitting between them. The germline gives CDR1 MRHNA, CDR2 SNTAGT.

Regarding this clone: The DNA ends 3 residues before the CDR3 does, and the rest of the CDR3 is filled in from the germline J gene. This sequence joins TRBV20-1 and TRBJ2-1, with D possibly matching TRBD2 (5 bases). Trimming shortened V by 3 bases and J by 0 bases, and 12 bases separated the two germline ends. Germline CDR1 DFQATT, CDR2 SNEGSKA (reference sequence). The CDR3 is 15 residues long. The sequenced part of the CDR3 DNA is TGCAGTGCTAGCGGGCGGGCTTCCTCCTACAATGAG. It encodes CSASGRASSYNE. The full CDR3 protein is CSASGRASSYNEQFF.

Worth noting for this clone: The CDR3 end is not reached by the read, which stops 3 residues before it; the germline J gene fills it in. The chain is built from TRBV10-3 and TRBJ2-1; 10 bases match TRBD2. CDR1 and CDR2 from the germline V gene are ENHRY and SYGVKD. This CDR3 spans 16 amino acids. V lost 5 bases and J lost 5; bases outside the gene matches: 9. CDR3 sequence: CAISPGLAGANNEQFF. Partial CDR3 DNA: TGTGCCATCAGTCCAGGCCTAGCGGGGGCTAACAATGAG.

In regard to this clone: The CDR3 end falls 3 residues outside the read, so it is completed with the germline J gene. The chain joins TRBV30 to TRBJ1-4; the match to TRBD1 covers 7 bases. The CDR3 runs 16 residues. CDR1 is GTSNPN, CDR2 SVGIG, per germline (reference sequence). The DNA read from the CDR3 is TGTGCCTGGCGTAGCCCCACAGGGGCTGGGGCCAACGTA. Its translation: CAWRSPTGAGANV. The full CDR3 reads CAWRSPTGAGANVLFF.

A remark on this clone: The sequence runs out 3 residues before the end of the CDR3; the remainder is reconstructed from the germline J gene. The chain links TRBV11-2 to TRBJ2-3; 8 bases match TRBD1. The CDR3 runs 15 residues. The germline CDR1 and CDR2 sequences are SGHAT and FQNNGV. The CDR3 bases that were read are TGTGCCAGCAGCCCGACAGGGGTCTGGCAAGAGACG. The encoded protein is CASSPTGVWQET. The CDR3 in full is CASSPTGVWQETQYF.

As regards this clone: From the germline J gene comes the end of the CDR3, since the read stops 3 residues before it. The chain has TRBV20-1 and TRBJ2-3; the match to TRBD2 covers 7 bases. J was trimmed by 4 bases and V by 3 bases; bases with no gene match: 13. The germline gives CDR1 DFQATT, CDR2 SNEGSKA (reference sequence). The CDR3 is 16 residues long. The covered CDR3 bases are TGCAGTGCTAGTCGGGGGGTCCAGGGTGTAGCAGATACG. This codes for CSASRGVQGVADT. The whole CDR3 sequence reads CSASRGVQGVADTQYF.

Concerning this clone itself: Read data end 3 residues before the CDR3 end; the end is taken from the germline J gene. V gene TRBV6-1 combines with J gene TRBJ2-4, with 9 bases identical to TRBD2. The CDR3 is 17 amino acids. Trimming removed 2 bases from V and 3 bases from J; junction bases left unmatched: 8. Per germline, CDR1 MNHNS and CDR2 SASEGT. The part of the CDR3 DNA that was read is TGTGCCAGCAGTGAAAGCTTTGCTAGCGGGGTCAAAAACATT. Its protein product is CASSESFASGVKNI. The CDR3, in full, reads CASSESFASGVKNIQYF.

Worth noting for this clone: The read finishes 3 residues shy of the CDR3 end, and the germline J gene is used to complete it. The rearrangement joins TRBV18 to TRBJ2-2; D gene uncertain. V was clipped by 6 bases and J by 1 base, with 15 bases between them. The CDR3 is made up of 16 amino acids. CDR1 is KGHSH, CDR2 LQKENI, per germline. CDR3 sequence: CASSHNTLLNTGELFF. The sequenced CDR3 bases are TGTGCCAGCTCCCACAACACCCTCCTGAACACCGGGGAG.

Note on this clone: Read sequence stops 3 residues before the CDR3 end, and the germline J gene provides the missing end. This rearrangement joins TRBV3-1 (or the pseudogene TRBV3-2) to TRBJ2-3; D is unresolved. The CDR3 runs 15 residues. Trimming removed 0 bases from V and 2 bases from J, with 9 bases in between. CDR1 is LGHDT, CDR2 YNNKEL, per germline (reference sequence). The CDR3 is CASSQDSLPTDTQYF. Partial CDR3 DNA: TGTGCCAGCAGCCAAGATAGTCTACCCACAGATACG.

Details on this clone: The CDR3 is cut off 3 residues early in the read; its end comes from the germline J gene. The chain employs TRBV20-1 and TRBJ2-2, with a weak D call TRBD2 (6 bases). V was trimmed by 3 bases and J by 3 bases, leaving 11 bases between them. CDR3 size: 14 residues. Per the germline V gene, CDR1 is DFQATT and CDR2 is SNEGSKA (reference sequence). This CDR3 reads CSASKRLDTGELFF. The DNA read from the CDR3 is TGCAGTGCTAGCAAAAGACTAGACACCGGGGAG.

In the case of this clone: The CDR3 end falls 3 residues outside the read, so it is completed with the germline J gene. The chain is built from TRBV20-1 and TRBJ1-5; TRBD1 aligns across 8 bases. V lost 6 bases to trimming and J lost 3 bases; unmatched junction nucleotides: 7. The CDR3 spans 14 residues. Germline CDR1 and CDR2: DFQATT and SNEGSKA (reference sequence). CDR3 region: CSAHPGQVNQPQHF. The CDR3 DNA, read in part, is TGCAGTGCCCACCCGGGACAGGTCAATCAGCCC.

For this clone: The read finishes 3 residues shy of the CDR3 end, and the germline J gene is used to complete it. This sample also contains other DNA sequences that code for the same CDR3. The chain couples TRBV7-8 to TRBJ1-3; maybe TRBD1 (5 bases). The germline CDR1 and CDR2 sequences are SGHVS and FQNEAQ. Trimming took off 1 base at V and 2 bases at J, with 6 bases between the two ends. This CDR3 is built from 14 residues. The part of the CDR3 DNA that was read is TGTGCCAGCAGCTTAGGGACAACTGGAAACACC. It encodes CASSLGTTGNT. The whole CDR3 is CASSLGTTGNTIYF.

As for this clone: The read ends 3 residues shy of where the CDR3 ends; the end is completed using the germline J gene. The V call is TRBV18, the J call TRBJ1-1; 8 bases align to TRBD1. Germline V gene data show CDR1 as KGHSH and CDR2 as LQKENI. The CDR3 is 13 residues long. Trimming cost V 9 bases and J 3 bases; bases outside gene matches: 6. The sequenced part of the CDR3 DNA is TGTGCCAGTCAGGGGGCCGGGGACACTGAA. Its protein is CASQGAGDTE. The full-length CDR3 reads as CASQGAGDTEAFF.

Details on this clone: The read is 3 residues too short to cover the CDR3 end, so that end is filled in from the germline J gene. V and J are TRBV6-2 or TRBV6-3 and TRBJ2-5; D gene ambiguous. Trimming stripped 6 bases from V and 3 bases from J, with 5 bases between. The CDR3 runs to 11 residues. The germline V gene has CDR1 MNHEY and CDR2 SVGEGT. CDR3 protein: CASSRKETQYF. CDR3 DNA, as far as it was read: TGTGCCAGCAGCCGTAAAGAGACC.

As for this clone: Sequencing ends 3 residues short of the CDR3 end; the germline J gene provides the rest. The chain recombines TRBV19 with TRBJ1-2, with 7 bases matching TRBD1. Per the germline V gene, CDR1 is LNHDA and CDR2 is SQIVND (reference sequence). This CDR3 is built from 14 residues. The junction had 8 bases not matched to a gene; V was cut back by 6 bases and J by 4 bases. CDR3: CASSEQGISYGYTF. The DNA read from the CDR3 is TGTGCCAGTAGCGAACAGGGGATAAGCTATGGC.

Details on this clone: The read terminates 3 residues ahead of where the CDR3 ends, so the germline J gene completes it. The gene calls are TRBV2 and TRBJ2-7, with 8 bases that match TRBD1. Germline trimming cut 3 bases from V and 3 bases from J; bases unmatched to any gene: 4. There are 14 residues in the CDR3. The germline CDR1 and CDR2 sequences are SNHLY and FYNNEI. The CDR3 bases that were read are TGTGCCAGCAGTGAGGAGACAGGGGTCTACGAG. It specifies CASSEETGVYE. The whole CDR3 is CASSEETGVYEQYF.

About this clone: The CDR3 end is not reached by the read, which stops 3 residues before it; the germline J gene fills it in. V gene TRBV7-2 combines with J gene TRBJ1-5; D call uncertain. In germline, CDR1 is SGHTA, CDR2 FQGNSA. The CDR3 is made up of 13 amino acids. V lost 4 bases and J 6 bases, leaving 10 bases between the germline ends. CDR3 DNA (partial): TGTGCCAGCAGCTGGAGGGCAAGTCAGCCC. As protein: CASSWRASQP. In full, the CDR3 is CASSWRASQPQHF.